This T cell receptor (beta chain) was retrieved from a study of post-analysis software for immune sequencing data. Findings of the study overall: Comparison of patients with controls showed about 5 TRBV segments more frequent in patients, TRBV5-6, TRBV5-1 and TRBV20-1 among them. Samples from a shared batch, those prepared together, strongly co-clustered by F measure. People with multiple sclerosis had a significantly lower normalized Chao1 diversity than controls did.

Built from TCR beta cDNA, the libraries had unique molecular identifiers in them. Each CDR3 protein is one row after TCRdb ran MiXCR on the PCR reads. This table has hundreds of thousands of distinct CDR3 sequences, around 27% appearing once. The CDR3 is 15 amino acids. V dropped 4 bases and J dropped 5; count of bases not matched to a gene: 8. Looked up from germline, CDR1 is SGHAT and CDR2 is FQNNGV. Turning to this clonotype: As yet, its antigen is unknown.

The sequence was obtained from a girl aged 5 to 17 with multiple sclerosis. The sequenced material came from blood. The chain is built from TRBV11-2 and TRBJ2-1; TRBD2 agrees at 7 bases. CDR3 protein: CASSYSGFGDNEQFF. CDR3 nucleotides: TGTGCCAGCAGCTATAGCGGGTTTGGGGACAATGAGCAGTTCTTC.